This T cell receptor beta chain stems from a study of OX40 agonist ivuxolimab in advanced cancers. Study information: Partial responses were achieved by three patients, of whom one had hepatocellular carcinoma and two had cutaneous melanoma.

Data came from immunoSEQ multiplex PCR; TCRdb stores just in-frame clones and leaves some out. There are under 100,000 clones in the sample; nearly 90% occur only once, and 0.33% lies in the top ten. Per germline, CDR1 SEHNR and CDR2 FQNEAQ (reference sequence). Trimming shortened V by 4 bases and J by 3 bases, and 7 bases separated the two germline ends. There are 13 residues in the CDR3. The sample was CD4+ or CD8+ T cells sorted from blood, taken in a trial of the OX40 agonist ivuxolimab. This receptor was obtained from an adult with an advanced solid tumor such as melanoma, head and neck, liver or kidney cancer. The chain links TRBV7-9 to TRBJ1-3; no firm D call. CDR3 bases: TGTGCCAGCAGCTCAAACGATGGAAACACCATATATTTT. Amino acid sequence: CASSSNDGNTIYF. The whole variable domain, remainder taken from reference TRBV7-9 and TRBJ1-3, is DTGVSQNPRHKITKRGQNVTFRCDPISEHNRLYWYRQTLGQGPEFLTYFQNEAQLEKSRLLSDRFSAERPKGSFSTLEIQRTEQGDSAMYLCASSSNDGNTIYFGEGSWLTVV.